These 13 T cell receptor beta chains share one sample of origin, sequenced in a study of cytomegalovirus exposure and HLA in healthy donors. This PCR relied on a set of 60 Vbeta primers and 13 Jbeta primers. TCRdb keeps only in-frame clones here, not all; method: immunoSEQ multiplex PCR. The table lists over 150,000 clones, 80% of them singletons, with roughly 10% in the top ten. The material sequenced was PBMCs. These receptors were collected from a man aged 18 to 35 in good health and CMV-seropositive.

The genes are TRBV4-3 and TRBJ1-5; 12 nucleotides match TRBD1. The V segment lost 1 base and the J segment 5 bases; nucleotides outside the gene matches: 3. CDR3 size: 16 residues. Per germline, CDR1 LGHNA and CDR2 YSLEER. Here the CDR3 DNA reads TGCGCCAGCAGCCAAGGTGGGACAGGGGGCGATCAGCCCCAGCATTTT. Translated, it gives CASSQGGTGGDQPQHF.

The chain joins TRBV6-5 to TRBJ2-1, with 10 bases fitting TRBD1. The CDR3 contains 16 residues. Germline loops: CDR1 MNHEY, CDR2 SVGAGI. V shed 2 bases and J 6 bases; nucleotides not matched to a gene: 7. CDR3 in amino acids: CASSYKRRQGANEQFF. Here the CDR3 DNA reads TGTGCCAGCAGTTACAAAAGGAGACAGGGGGCCAATGAGCAGTTCTTC.

The V gene is TRBV19, the J gene TRBJ2-1, with TRBD2 matching over 10 bases. Per the germline V gene, CDR1 is LNHDA and CDR2 is SQIVND (reference sequence). The CDR3 length is 15 residues. The ends lost 5 bases at V and 4 bases at J; junction bases unmatched: 5. The CDR3 sequence is CASSGGTSAYNEQFF. CDR3 nucleotides: TGTGCCAGTAGTGGTGGGACTAGCGCTTACAATGAGCAGTTCTTC. The full variable domain, completed using reference TRBV19 and TRBJ2-1, is DGGITQSPKYLFRKEGQNVTLSCEQNLNHDAMYWYRQDPGQGLRLIYYSQIVNDFQKGDIAEGYSVSREKKESFPLTVTSAQKNPTAFYLCASSGGTSAYNEQFFGPGTRLTVL.

This clone has more than one count but fewer than ten. The chain has TRBV27 and TRBJ2-4; 11 bases are shared with TRBD2. CDR3 length equals 16 residues. After removal of 6 bases from V and 12 bases from J, the junction contained 16 bases not matched to a gene. The germline V gene encodes CDR1 MNHEY and CDR2 SMNVEV (reference sequence). The CDR3 loop reads CASRRLLAGDLASQYF. The CDR3 DNA follows: TGTGCCAGCAGGAGGCTACTAGCGGGGGACCTAGCCAGTCAGTACTTC.

The rearrangement links TRBV28 to TRBJ1-1; 7 positions match TRBD1. The CDR3 runs to 16 residues. The V segment lost 7 bases and the J segment 5 bases; nucleotides outside the gene matches: 16. Germline CDR1 is MDHEN and CDR2 is SYDVKM. The CDR3 protein is CASIKGGARAVTEAFF. CDR3 bases: TGTGCCAGCATCAAAGGGGGCGCCCGGGCGGTAACTGAAGCTTTCTTT.

V gene TRBV9 combines with J gene TRBJ1-5; D gene ambiguous. Germline V lookup: CDR1 SGDLS, CDR2 YYNGEE. The CDR3 is 14 amino acids. Between the trimmed V and J ends, which lost 2 bases and 5 bases, there was a span of 11 bases. CDR3 in amino acids: CASSVEGAHQPQHF. CDR3 sequence (DNA): TGTGCCAGCAGCGTGGAGGGTGCCCATCAGCCCCAGCATTTT.

Comment on this clone: One end of the junction does not line up with germline, which may come from a read error. The J gene is TRBJ1-2, the V gene TRBV25-1, with 7 bases identical to TRBD1. This CDR3 contains 13 residues. Germline V CDR1 and CDR2: MGHDK, SYGVNS. The CDR3 reads CASREIGGPELNF. The CDR3 region has the DNA TGTGCCAGCAGGGAAATAGGGGGCCCTGAACTGAACTTC.

The CDR3 loop reads CAISEAPDWSNYGYTF. CDR3 nucleotide sequence: TGTGCCATCAGTGAGGCCCCAGACTGGAGTAACTATGGCTACACCTTC. The chain is built from TRBV10-3 and TRBJ1-2, with D unresolved. In germline, CDR1 is ENHRY, CDR2 SYGVKD. Trimming took 2 bases from V and 1 from J, leaving 14 bases between them. This CDR3 has 16 amino acids.

This clone was counted only a few times. The rearrangement links TRBV7-9 to TRBJ2-7, with 9 bases identical to TRBD1. The V and J ends lost 5 bases and 2 bases, in that order; junction bases with no gene match: 10. The CDR3 totals 16 residues. Germline CDR1 reads SEHNR; CDR2 reads FQNEAQ (reference sequence). The CDR3 sequence is CASSPAGTGNPYEQYF. The CDR3, as DNA: TGTGCCAGCAGCCCGGCCGGGACAGGGAACCCCTACGAGCAGTACTTC.

The V gene is TRBV11-2, the J gene TRBJ2-2; tentatively, D is TRBD1 (7 bases). The V gene's germline CDR1 is SGHAT and CDR2 FQNNGV. This CDR3 comprises 15 residues. Trimming shortened V by 3 bases and J by 6 bases, and 14 bases separated the two germline ends. CDR3 residues: CASSLRQGGAGELFF. CDR3 nucleotides: TGTGCCAGCAGCTTGAGGCAGGGGGGAGCCGGGGAGCTGTTTTTT.

This chain links TRBV2 with TRBJ2-3, with D perhaps matching TRBD2 (5 bases). Trimming removed 5 bases from V and 0 bases from J, with 9 bases in between. Germline V gives CDR1 SNHLY, CDR2 FYNNEI. The CDR3 has 14 amino acids. CDR3 coding DNA: TGTGCCAGCAGTCGGGGTGGGAGCACAGATACGCAGTATTTT. This translates into CASSRGGSTDTQYF.

The V and J genes are TRBV15 and TRBJ2-5; no definite D call. The closer fit of TRBJ2-7 to the DNA end suggests the J call may be wrong. Germline loops: CDR1 LNHNV, CDR2 YYDKDF (reference sequence). The CDR3 is 12 amino acids. In DNA form, the CDR3 reads TGTGCCACCAGCAGAGAAATGGGCGAGCAGTACTTC. Protein product: CATSREMGEQYF.

The CDR3 here is CASSDSGGESDTQYF. CDR3 DNA sequence: TGTGCCAGCAGTGACTCTGGGGGGGAGTCAGATACGCAGTATTTT. The chain joins TRBV6-4 to TRBJ2-3, with TRBD2 identical over 7 bases. Losses at the gene ends were 0 bases for V and 4 bases for J; bases not matched to a gene: 4. CDR3 length: 15 amino acids. Germline CDR1 MRHNA, CDR2 SNTAGT.